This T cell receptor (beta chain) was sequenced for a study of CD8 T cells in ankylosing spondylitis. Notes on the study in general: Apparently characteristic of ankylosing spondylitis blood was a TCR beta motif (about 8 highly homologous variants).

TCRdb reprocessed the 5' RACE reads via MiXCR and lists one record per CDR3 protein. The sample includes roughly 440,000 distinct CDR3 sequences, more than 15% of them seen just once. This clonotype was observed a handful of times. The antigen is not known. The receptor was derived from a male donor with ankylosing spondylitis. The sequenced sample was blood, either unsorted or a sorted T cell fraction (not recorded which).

This CDR3 reads CSVERSGQGEAFF. DNA for the CDR3: TGCAGCGTTGAAAGATCGGGACAGGGTGAAGCTTTCTTT. This rearrangement joins TRBV29-1 to TRBJ1-1; the match to TRBD1 covers 9 bases. Germline-derived CDR1 and CDR2 are SQVTM and ANQGSEA. V dropped 2 bases and J dropped 7; count of bases not matched to a gene: 5. The CDR3 has 13 amino acids.